Listed below are T cell receptor beta chains from one sample, sequenced in a study of T-cell reconstitution after alpha-beta-depleted transplantation in children. TCRdb called the PCR reads again in MiXCR, with one record for every CDR3 protein. The data contain some 120,000 distinct CDR3 sequences, roughly 9% of them seen just once; the ten biggest clones take up approximately 25%. The sequenced sample was PBMCs, mostly from graft donor cells, obtained 180 days after TCRalphabeta/CD19-depleted stem cell transplant. The receptors stem from a girl under three years old who had a stem cell transplant for combined immunodeficiency, so the T cells may come from the graft donor. Each CDR3 is given with its conserved first and last residue. Each record gives: J gene, V gene, clone size, D gene, CDR3 DNA, CDR3 protein. D genes are given only for firm matches. The size of a clone is reported for some rows only, either as once, few or many, or as a class for expanded clones.

TRBJ2-7,TRBV18,many,NA,TGTGCCAGCTCAGTCAGGTCGCGCTCCTACGAGCAGTACTTC,CASSVRSRSYEQYF
TRBJ2-1,TRBV7-3,few,NA,TGTGCCAGCAGCTTAGGGCTCTCTGGGAATGAGCAGTTCTTC,CASSLGLSGNEQFF
TRBJ2-1,TRBV29-1,NA,TRBD2,TGCAGCACCCTGACTAGCGGGGGGGCCCGGCATCAGTTCTTC,CSTLTSGGARHQFF
TRBJ2-4,TRBV20-1,few,NA,TGCAGTGCTAGTTTTGGGGGCCTGACCCTAGCCAAAAACATTCAGTACTTC,CSASFGGLTLAKNIQYF
TRBJ2-3,TRBV29-1,NA,NA,TGCAGCGCCCGATTGAGCCTTGGGACGCAGTATTTT,CSARLSLGTQYF
TRBJ2-1,TRBV6-2/TRBV6-3,few,TRBD2,TGTGCCAGCAGCCTAGCGGGAGGCTGGGATGAGCAGTTCTTC,CASSLAGGWDEQFF
TRBJ2-1,TRBV21-1,many,NA,TGTGCCAGCAGCCCCCCGGGGCCGAAGAGCTCCTACAATGAGCAGTTCTTC,CASSPPGPKSSYNEQFF
TRBJ2-1,TRBV5-1,NA,NA,TGCGCCAGCAGCGTTAGACAGGCCAACTACAATGAGCAGTTCTTC,CASSVRQANYNEQFF
TRBJ2-1,TRBV7-2,once,NA,TGTGCCAGCAGCCCACGGCGCACTGAGCAGTTCTTC,CASSPRRTEQFF
TRBJ2-2,TRBV20-1,NA,NA,TGCAGTGCTAGAGATTTTCTAGGCCCGAACACCGGGGAGCTGTTTTTT,CSARDFLGPNTGELFF
TRBJ2-5,TRBV12-3/TRBV12-4,NA,TRBD2,TGTGCCAGCAGTTTATGGGGGGGTCAAGAGACCCAGTACTTC,CASSLWGGQETQYF
TRBJ2-4,TRBV5-6,many,NA,TGTGCCAGCAGCTTGGGACCCGGGACCAGTGTCATTCAGTACTTC,CASSLGPGTSVIQYF
TRBJ1-2,TRBV20-1,NA,NA,TGCAGTGCTAGGCCCTCCTCCGCGTACTCTAACTATGGCTACACCTTC,CSARPSSAYSNYGYTF
TRBJ2-1,TRBV29-1,NA,NA,TGCAGCGGCTCCGGGACGGCACCGGGACCCTATTTGAATACCTACAATGAGCAGTTCTTC,CSGSGTAPGPYLNTYNEQFF
TRBJ2-1,TRBV20-1,few,TRBD2,TGCAGTGCTCCCTCGCCCCCTAAACTAGCGGGGGGCCCGAGCTTCGATGAGCAGTTCTTC,CSAPSPPKLAGGPSFDEQFF
TRBJ2-2,TRBV19,NA,NA,TGTGCCAGTAGGGGCAGGGGGGTAACCGGGGAGCTGTTTTTT,CASRGRGVTGELFF
TRBJ1-6,TRBV6-5,few,NA,TGTGCCAGCAGTTACCTGGTGGGCCCGAGTCCCTCACCCCTCCACTTT,CASSYLVGPSPSPLHF
TRBJ2-7,TRBV28,NA,TRBD2,TGTGCCAGCAGTTTATCCCCACTAGCGGGGAGCTACGAGCAGTACTTC,CASSLSPLAGSYEQYF
TRBJ1-4,TRBV20-1,NA,NA,TGCAGTGCCTTTGGGATAGGAGGGGACTCGATTAATGAAAAACTGTTTTTT,CSAFGIGGDSINEKLFF
TRBJ2-1,TRBV13,NA,NA,TGTGCCAGCAAGATGCGGGGGCTTCGTGGTGAGCAGTTCTTC,CASKMRGLRGEQFF
TRBJ2-1,TRBV20-1,few,TRBD2,TGCAGTGCTAGAGATGGACTAGTTAGTTACAATGAGCAGTTCTTC,CSARDGLVSYNEQFF
TRBJ2-1,TRBV5-6,few,TRBD1,TGTGCCAGCAGCTTGGGCCGGGGACAGGGGGTTGCGAATGAGCAGTTCTTC,CASSLGRGQGVANEQFF
TRBJ1-3,TRBV5-1,few,NA,TGCGCCAGCAGCACGGACTTTTACTCTGGAAACACCATATATTTT,CASSTDFYSGNTIYF
TRBJ2-3,TRBV18,few,TRBD2,TGTGCCAGCTCACCAGGAGCGGGGGACCTTAGCACAGATACGCAGTATTTT,CASSPGAGDLSTDTQYF
TRBJ1-6,TRBV6-5,few,NA,TGTGCCAGCAGTTACGTTCTGGGGGAGAGCTCCTATAATTCACCCCTCCACTTT,CASSYVLGESSYNSPLHF
TRBJ2-1,TRBV20-1,NA,TRBD2,TGCAGTGCTAGAACAGGACTAGCGGGAATCAGCTCCCACAATGAGCAGTTCTTC,CSARTGLAGISSHNEQFF
TRBJ2-7,TRBV29-1,NA,TRBD2,TGCAGCGTTGTCACTAGCGGGAAAGCCTACGAGCAGTACTTC,CSVVTSGKAYEQYF
TRBJ1-2,TRBV12-3/TRBV12-4,few,NA,TGTGCCAGCAGTTTTCCATTGTTTGGTGCTGGCTACACCTTC,CASSFPLFGAGYTF
TRBJ2-3,TRBV6-5,NA,TRBD2,TGTGCCAGCAGTTTCGGGACTAGCGGGCTCCTCCGGGGTACAGATACGCAGTATTTT,CASSFGTSGLLRGTDTQYF
TRBJ1-1,TRBV12-3/TRBV12-4,many,NA,TGTGCCAGCAGTTCCCAAGGCGGGAACACTGAAGCTTTCTTT,CASSSQGGNTEAFF